This T cell receptor (beta chain) emerged from a study of siplizumab effects on memory and regulatory T cells. Study-level results: On average, 68.8% of mappable alloreactive CD4+ clones were Treg-derived under siplizumab, against 25% to 30% in controls.

The length of the CDR3 is 13 residues. V gave up 5 bases and J gave up 2 bases, with 13 bases separating them. The germline V gene encodes CDR1 SQVTM and CDR2 ANQGSEA. This clone was seen only once. Its cognate antigen is unknown. Assays captured 95,000 to 100,000 TCR templates per sample. Data came from immunoSEQ multiplex PCR; TCRdb stores just in-frame clones and leaves some out. This table holds 99,000 or so clones, roughly 93% found once. Sequenced material: Tregs sorted from blood. The sequence came from a human donor in good health. This chain joins TRBV29-1 and TRBJ2-7, with D possibly matching TRBD1 (6 bases). CDR3 loop: CSVNDRLTYEQYF. The CDR3 DNA reads as TGCAGCGTTAACGACAGGTTGACCTACGAGCAGTACTTC.